This TCR beta chain derives from a study of regulatory T cells in long-lasting Graves disease. Study results and limitations: Patients with persistent disease showed a bias toward TRBV28, TRBJ1-2 and TRBJ2-5. It was possible that the small sample size reduced accuracy. More public clonotypes were shared by persistent patients (about 2,700) than by new patients (roughly 870).

The TCR beta library used iRepertoire HTBI primers with Arm-PCR amplification of CDR3. TCRdb redid the calling of the multiplex PCR reads with MiXCR, one entry per CDR3 protein. The sample has approximately 230,000 distinct CDR3 sequences; approximately 20% are singletons. Documented time point: newly diagnosed GD, antithyroid drugs for less than 3 months. PBMC RNA was the source of the TCR library. The patients were drawn from one endocrinology department in Xi'an, China. This clonotype has at least ten counts. The antigen is unknown. V lost 2 bases and J 3 bases, leaving 5 bases between the germline ends. This CDR3 spans 13 amino acids. Germline loops: CDR1 SNHLY, CDR2 FYNNEI.

The sample was peripheral blood mononuclear cells (PBMCs), taken at new diagnosis, from a patient treated with antithyroid drugs. This TCR came from a female donor with Graves disease. The rearrangement uses TRBV2 and TRBJ1-5, with D uncertain. The CDR3 nucleotides read TGTGCCAGCAGTGAAAACGTCAATCAGCCCCAGCATTTT. It codes for CASSENVNQPQHF. The entire variable domain, with the rest obtained from reference TRBV2 and TRBJ1-5, is as follows: EPEVTQTPSHQVTQMGQEVILRCVPISNHLYFYWYRQILGQKVEFLVSFYNNEISEKSEIFDDQFSVERPDGSNFTLKIRSTKLEDSAMYFCASSENVNQPQHFGDGTRLSIL.